Following are 20 T cell receptor beta chains from one sample sequenced in a study of identical twins. MiXCR, applied by TCRdb to the 5' RACE reads, yields one record per CDR3 protein. The data show fewer than 800,000 distinct CDR3 sequences, roughly 7.1% seen once. These data are also associated with another study on yellow fever vaccine responses in identical twins.

The sample consisted of PBMCs. These receptors were collected from a woman aged 18-29 years in good health.

The rearrangement joins TRBV10-2 to TRBJ1-5, with D hard to call. The CDR3 spans 14 residues. Germline assignment: CDR1 WSHSY and CDR2 SAAADI. Trimming left V 0 bases short and J 6 bases short, with 9 bases between. This CDR3 is CASSESRPGQPQHF. Written as DNA, the CDR3 is TGCGCCAGCAGTGAGTCCAGGCCGGGTCAGCCCCAGCATTTT.

This clonotype was seen only a few times. This chain links TRBV27 with TRBJ2-7, with 8 positions matching TRBD2. Germline V CDR1 and CDR2: MNHEY, SMNVEV (reference sequence). The CDR3 consists of 13 residues. The ends lost 2 bases at V and 5 bases at J; junction bases unmatched: 2. The CDR3 loop reads CASSLRGLDEQYF. The CDR3 coding sequence is TGTGCCAGCAGTTTAAGGGGACTAGACGAGCAGTACTTC.

This clonotype was seen a handful of times. The J gene is TRBJ1-2, the V gene TRBV9; no clear D. CDR3 length: 13 amino acids. Trimming took off 0 bases at V and 7 bases at J, with 10 bases between the two ends. Germline V gives CDR1 SGDLS, CDR2 YYNGEE. The CDR3 protein is CASSVESEGGYTF. The CDR3 region has the DNA TGTGCCAGCAGCGTAGAGTCTGAGGGTGGCTACACCTTC. Based on the CDR3 plus reference TRBV9 and TRBJ1-2, the full variable domain is DSGVTQTPKHLITATGQRVTLRCSPRSGDLSVYWYQQSLDQGLQFLIQYYNGEERAKGNILERFSAQQFPDLHSELNLSSLELGDSALYFCASSVESEGGYTFGSGTRLTVV.

This clonotype was recorded many times. This chain links TRBV7-8 with TRBJ1-4; no firm D call. Trimming stripped 2 bases from V and 0 bases from J, with 13 bases between. Looked up from germline, CDR1 is SGHVS and CDR2 is FQNEAQ. The CDR3 has 17 residues. The DNA for the CDR3 is TGTGCCAGCAGCTTATTCGAAGCGACAACAACTAATGAAAAACTGTTTTTT. Protein product: CASSLFEATTTNEKLFF.

This clonotype was observed at least ten times. The V gene is TRBV6-2 or TRBV6-3, the J gene TRBJ2-2; D may be TRBD1 (5 bases). From germline, CDR1 is MNHEY and CDR2 SVGEGT. Trimming took off 7 bases at V and 7 bases at J, with 13 bases between the two ends. This CDR3 contains 13 residues. For the CDR3, the DNA is TGTGCCAGCAACCAACAGGCGTACGGGGAGCTGTTTTTT. Its translation is CASNQQAYGELFF.

This clonotype was counted between two and nine times. The chain combines TRBV6-1 with TRBJ2-7; 10 bases are a match to TRBD2. After removal of 5 bases from V and 0 bases from J, the junction contained 10 bases not matched to a gene. Looked up from germline, CDR1 is MNHNS and CDR2 is SASEGT. CDR3 length: 17 residues. This CDR3 is CASSQALAGVPSYEQYV. In DNA form, the CDR3 reads TGTGCCAGCAGTCAGGCGCTAGCGGGGGTTCCCTCCTACGAGCAGTACGTC.

The chain couples TRBV12-3 or TRBV12-4 to TRBJ2-6; D not resolved. Trimming removed 3 bases at V and 5 bases at J, with 11 bases between. This CDR3 comprises 15 residues. CDR3 amino acids: CASSFKALWANVLTF. In DNA form, the CDR3 reads TGTGCCAGCAGTTTCAAAGCTCTGTGGGCCAACGTCCTGACTTTC.

The genes are TRBV19 and TRBJ1-5; maybe TRBD1 (5 bases). This CDR3 region has 12 residues. CDR1 and CDR2 from the germline V gene are LNHDA and SQIVND (reference sequence). V was pared by 8 bases and J by 6 bases, with 11 bases between. The CDR3 region has the DNA TGTGCCAGTGCAGGGAGAGGTCAGCCCCAGCATTTT. It is translated as CASAGRGQPQHF.

At least ten counts were recorded for this clonotype. J is TRBJ2-7 and V is TRBV12-3 or TRBV12-4; 9 positions agree with TRBD1. The CDR3 sequence is 15 residues long. Germline trimming cut 1 base from V and 3 bases from J; bases unmatched to any gene: 4. The CDR3 DNA follows: TGTGCCAGCAGTTTAGAGGGACAGGGAGGCTACGAGCAGTACTTC. Its protein is CASSLEGQGGYEQYF.

At least ten counts were recorded for this clonotype. V usage is TRBV12-3 or TRBV12-4 and J usage is TRBJ1-5; TRBD1 agrees at 11 bases. The junction had 5 bases not matched to a gene; V was cut back by 4 bases and J by 3 bases. The CDR3 contains 16 residues. The CDR3 here is CASSSGQGAVNQPQHF. CDR3 bases: TGTGCCAGCAGTTCCGGACAGGGGGCTGTCAATCAGCCCCAGCATTTT.

This clonotype was observed many times. The chain links TRBV7-6 to TRBJ2-4; no reliable D call. The ends were cut back, 0 bases at V and 0 bases at J, with 12 bases in the middle. Germline V gene lookup returns CDR1 SGHVS and CDR2 FNYEAQ. The CDR3 has 17 amino acids. CDR3 residues: CASSLALEVLAKNIQYF. The CDR3 DNA is TGTGCCAGCAGCTTAGCGCTTGAAGTTCTAGCCAAAAACATTCAGTACTTC.

The chain carries TRBV29-1 and TRBJ1-2; D is uncertain. The V gene's germline CDR1 is SQVTM and CDR2 ANQGSEA. V was trimmed by 4 bases and J by 6 bases, leaving 9 bases between them. CDR3 length equals 11 residues. Written as DNA, the CDR3 is TGCAGCGTTGCCATGCTCAATGGCTACACCTTC. Residues: CSVAMLNGYTF.

This clonotype was seen more than once but under ten times. The chain carries TRBV14 and TRBJ2-1, with 10 bases identical to TRBD2. Germline V gene lookup returns CDR1 SGHDN and CDR2 FVKESK. The trim removed 5 bases at V and 12 bases at J, leaving 7 bases unmatched. The CDR3 is made up of 13 amino acids. In nucleotides, the CDR3 is TGTGCCAGCAGCGGTGGACTAGCGGTACGGCAGTTCTTC. Its translation: CASSGGLAVRQFF.

The chain is built from TRBV20-1 and TRBJ2-7; TRBD2 matches at 11 bases. CDR1 and CDR2 (germline): DFQATT, SNEGSKA (reference sequence). The CDR3 totals 13 residues. The trim removed 5 bases at V and 3 bases at J, leaving 3 bases unmatched. The CDR3 protein is CSAAGLAGYEQYV. The CDR3 nucleotides are TGCAGTGCTGCCGGACTAGCGGGCTACGAGCAGTACGTC.

This clonotype was found many times. V and J are TRBV12-3 or TRBV12-4 and TRBJ2-7; D uncertain. The ends were cut back, 6 bases at V and 5 bases at J, with 14 bases in the middle. This CDR3 region has 13 residues. DNA of the CDR3: TGTGCCAGCAGGGACCAAGGGTTTAACGAGCAGTACTTC. This encodes CASRDQGFNEQYF.

This clonotype was seen ten or more times. The chain recombines TRBV25-1 with TRBJ2-7; 9 bases fit TRBD2. CDR3 length: 17 amino acids. Trimming removed 7 bases from V and 0 bases from J; junction bases left unmatched: 13. Germline V gene sequence: CDR1 MGHDK, CDR2 SYGVNS. The DNA for the CDR3 is TGTGCCAGCATCAAATACCCTCTAGCGGGAAACTCCTACGAGCAGTACGTC. It codes for CASIKYPLAGNSYEQYV.

This clonotype was seen many times. CDR3 sequence reads: CASSPGEKLFF. Here the CDR3 DNA reads TGTGCCAGCAGTCCCGGCGAAAAACTGTTTTTT. The rearrangement links TRBV6-5 to TRBJ1-4; unclear D gene. Trimming removed 5 bases at V and 8 bases at J, with 6 bases between. The CDR3 consists of 11 residues. The germline V gene has CDR1 MNHEY and CDR2 SVGAGI.

The chain recombines TRBV10-1 with TRBJ2-2; D remains ambiguous. The CDR3 runs 16 residues. Germline V lookup: CDR1 WNHNN, CDR2 SYGVQD (reference sequence). V was clipped by 2 bases and J by 5 bases, with 15 bases between them. The chain's CDR3 is CASSERLGGATGELFF. CDR3 sequence (DNA): TGCGCCAGCAGTGAGCGTTTGGGTGGAGCGACCGGGGAGCTGTTTTTT.

The table lists this clonotype with a few counts. This sequence joins TRBV6-1 and TRBJ2-1; 8 bases fit TRBD1. The CDR3 runs 16 residues. The germline gives CDR1 MNHNS, CDR2 SASEGT. V shed 6 bases and J 8 bases; nucleotides not matched to a gene: 15. CDR3 nucleotides: TGTGCCAGCAGGCAACCAGGGGGCCTTACTGCCCATGAGCAGTTCTTC. Amino acid sequence: CASRQPGGLTAHEQFF.

This clonotype was seen more than once but under ten times. This chain uses TRBV5-1 with TRBJ2-7, with 7 bases that match TRBD1. CDR3 length equals 14 residues. Germline V gene lookup returns CDR1 SGHRS and CDR2 YFSETQ. With 0 bases clipped from V and 3 bases from J, the junction kept 3 bases outside the gene matches. The chain's CDR3 is CASSLAGGYYEQYV. The DNA for the CDR3 is TGCGCCAGCAGCTTGGCAGGGGGTTACTACGAGCAGTACGTC.